This is a list of T cell receptor beta chains from one sample in a study of T cell changes during pregnancy in multiple sclerosis. Libraries were prepared by immunoSEQ multiplex PCR; TCRdb keeps only in-frame clonotypes and omits some of them. The repertoire holds about 41,000 clones, with roughly nine tenths as singletons. The sample was CD4+ T cells from peripheral blood mononuclear cells, taken in the first trimester of pregnancy. The source is a female donor with multiple sclerosis, enrolled in a pregnancy study. Both conserved end residues are part of each CDR3. The order of the fields is J gene, clone size, V gene, D gene, CDR3 DNA, CDR3 protein. A D gene is named only where the DNA matches it firmly. Clone size is shown for a subset of rows, as once, few, many or a class of expanded clone.

TRBJ2-2 - TRBV6-5 - TGTGCCAGCAGTTACAGCGACAGGACCGGGGAGCTGTTTTTT CASSYSDRTGELFF
TRBJ2-1 - TRBV18 TRBD2 TGTGCCAGCTCACCGACACAACCGGGACTAGCGGGAGACGAGCAGTTCTTC CASSPTQPGLAGDEQFF
TRBJ1-6 - TRBV5-6 TRBD1 TGTGCCAGCAGCTTCGGGACAGGGGGCATTTCACCCCTCCACTTT CASSFGTGGISPLHF
TRBJ2-6 - TRBV11-2 - TGTGCCAGCAGCAGAGGGTCTGGGGCCAACGTCCTGACTTTC CASSRGSGANVLTF
TRBJ2-7 - TRBV4-3 - TGCGCCAGCAGCCAACATAGCGGTGACTCCTACGAGCAGTACTTC CASSQHSGDSYEQYF
TRBJ2-7 - TRBV4-3 - TGCGCCAGCCACGGGCTGGGAGCTTCAATCTACGAGCAGTACTTC CASHGLGASIYEQYF
TRBJ2-5 - TRBV7-3 - TGTGCCAGCAGCTTAGGAGCGGACCAAGAGACCCAGTACTTC CASSLGADQETQYF
TRBJ2-2 - TRBV7-6 TRBD2 TGTGCCAGCAGCTTAGGGACTAGCGGGACCGGGGAGCTGTTTTTT CASSLGTSGTGELFF
TRBJ2-7 - TRBV19 - TGTGCCAGTAGTCTAACAGGGAATGCCTACGAGCAGTACTTC CASSLTGNAYEQYF
TRBJ2-7 - TRBV7-7 - TGTGCTAGCAGCTTGGCCCCAACCTACGAGCAGTACTTC CASSLAPTYEQYF
TRBJ2-1 - TRBV6-5 TRBD2 TGTGCCACCCTGTCCGGGACTAGCGGCTACAATGAGCAGTTCTTC CATLSGTSGYNEQFF
TRBJ2-1 - TRBV19 - TGTGCCAGTAGCCGAGAAGGGGATGAGCAGTTCTTC CASSREGDEQFF
TRBJ2-1 - TRBV27 TRBD1 TGTGCCAGCAGTTCGGGCAGGGGGAGAGGAAATGAGCAGTTCTTC CASSSGRGRGNEQFF
TRBJ2-2 - TRBV6-4 - TGTGCCAGCCCGAGAAGGCCCCGGGACACCGTAGGGGAGCTGTTTTTT CASPRRPRDTVGELFF
TRBJ1-3 once TRBV7-2 - TGTGCCAGCAGCACAAATCCAGGGGCAGGAAACACCATATATTTT CASSTNPGAGNTIYF
TRBJ2-4 - TRBV7-2 TRBD2 TGTGCCAGCAGCTTCGAAGCGGGAGGGCCGGGGAACATTCAGTACTTC CASSFEAGGPGNIQYF
TRBJ2-3 - TRBV2 TRBD2 TGTGCCAGCAGTGAAGGGCTAGCGGTACATACGCAGTATTTT CASSEGLAVHTQYF
TRBJ2-7 - TRBV5-1 TRBD1 TGCGCCAGCAGCATGGGACAGTCCTCCTACGAGCAGTACTTC CASSMGQSSYEQYF
TRBJ2-1 - TRBV7-9 TRBD2 TGTGCCAGCAGCCCTCGACTAGCGGGAGGGCCGCTTAATGAGCAGTTCTTC CASSPRLAGGPLNEQFF
TRBJ2-5 - TRBV5-1 - TGCGCCAGCAGCTTGGCAGGGTTAGAAGAGACCCAGTACTTC CASSLAGLEETQYF
TRBJ2-5 - TRBV5-1 TRBD1 TGCGCCAGCAGCTTGGGCAGGGGGCCACAGCGGCCCGCCGGGGAGACCCAGTACTTC CASSLGRGPQRPAGETQYF
TRBJ1-3 - TRBV25-1 - TGTGCCAGCAGTCCCCCACCGCAGGGGCCTTCTGGAAACACCATATATTTT CASSPPPQGPSGNTIYF
TRBJ1-2 - TRBV9 - TGTGCCAGCAGCGTAGCGGGGGGGGCGAGCGGCTACACCTTC CASSVAGGASGYTF
TRBJ2-5 - TRBV11-3 - TGTGCCAGCAGCCAGGGGGAGACCCAGTACTTC CASSQGETQYF
TRBJ2-7 - TRBV7-9 TRBD1 TGTGCCAGCAGCTTAGTAAGGGGACAGACCTACGAGCAGTACTTC CASSLVRGQTYEQYF
TRBJ2-1 - TRBV5-1 - TGCGCCAGCAGCTCAGACGACAGAGATGAGCAGTTCTTC CASSSDDRDEQFF
TRBJ1-1 - TRBV30 - TGTGCCTGGAGAAGGACAGAGAACACTGAAGCTTTCTTT CAWRRTENTEAFF
TRBJ2-1 - TRBV15 TRBD2 TGTGCCACCAGCAACCGGAGCGGGGTTTACAATGAGCAGTTCTTC CATSNRSGVYNEQFF
TRBJ1-5 - TRBV4-3 - TGCGCCAGCAGCCAAGATTATAGCAATCAGCCCCAGCATTTT CASSQDYSNQPQHF